The 16 T cell receptor beta chains below were found in one sample sequenced in a study of blood T cell repertoires in COVID-19. The method was immunoSEQ multiplex PCR; TCRdb's version includes in-frame clones alone and lacks a portion of them. Of hundreds of thousands of clones listed, 80% to 90% were seen once; the top ten hold under 0.3%. The sample comprised peripheral blood. The receptors come from a woman aged 18-29 years with acute or convalescent COVID-19.

The rearrangement joins TRBV27 to TRBJ2-1; unclear D gene. Germline V gives CDR1 MNHEY, CDR2 SMNVEV (reference sequence). The CDR3 is made up of 13 amino acids. V lost 6 bases and J 2 bases, leaving 8 bases between the germline ends. The CDR3 spells CASRSTTYNEQFF. CDR3 in DNA: TGTGCCAGCAGATCGACAACCTACAATGAGCAGTTCTTC.

This clone was seen a handful of times. This chain links TRBV21-1 with TRBJ1-4; the D call of TRBD1 is as the table states it, not checked on the DNA. TRBV21-1 is a known pseudogene. The CDR3 consists of 17 residues. The CDR3 coding sequence is TGTGCCAGCAGCGGTCGGGACAGGGGGCGGAAGGATGAAAAACTGTTTTTT. It translates to CASSGRDRGRKDEKLFF.

The J gene is TRBJ1-1, the V gene TRBV2; TRBD1 matches at 7 bases. Germline V gene sequence: CDR1 SNHLY, CDR2 FYNNEI. The V segment lost 8 bases and the J segment 4 bases; nucleotides outside the gene matches: 10. The CDR3 sequence is 14 residues long. CDR3: CASGPTGLGTEAFF. CDR3 nucleotides: TGTGCCAGCGGCCCGACAGGGTTGGGCACTGAAGCTTTCTTT.

The V call is TRBV3-1 (or the pseudogene TRBV3-2), the J call TRBJ1-5; TRBD1 agrees at 8 bases. CDR3 length: 16 residues. V lost 3 bases to trimming and J lost 6 bases; unmatched junction nucleotides: 10. CDR1 and CDR2 (germline): LGHDT, YNNKEL (reference sequence). CDR3 in amino acids: CASSQGQEGDGQPQHF. The CDR3 DNA reads TGTGCCAGCAGCCAGGGACAGGAAGGTGATGGTCAGCCCCAGCATTTT.

In this sample, this clone turned up a few times. V is TRBV2 and J is TRBJ1-6; 7 bases align to TRBD1. CDR3 size: 15 residues. Looked up from germline, CDR1 is SNHLY and CDR2 is FYNNEI. Unmatched junction bases numbered 12, after V lost 7 bases and J lost 9 bases. The CDR3 here is CASTSEGAQSSPLHF. CDR3 nucleotides: TGTGCCAGCACCAGCGAGGGGGCGCAGAGTTCACCCCTCCACTTT.

This chain uses TRBV13 with TRBJ1-2, with 11 positions matching TRBD1. The germline gives CDR1 PRHDT, CDR2 FYEKMQ (reference sequence). Germline trimming cut 4 bases from V and 9 bases from J; bases unmatched to any gene: 28. This CDR3 comprises 21 residues. The CDR3 spells CASSSDRDRGFSRGFLGSYTF. CDR3 nucleotide sequence: TGTGCCAGCAGCTCGGACCGGGACAGGGGGTTTAGTAGAGGGTTTCTAGGAAGCTACACCTTC. The full variable domain, rest sourced from reference TRBV13 and TRBJ1-2, is AAGVIQSPRHLIKEKRETATLKCYPIPRHDTVYWYQQGPGQDPQFLISFYEKMQSDKGSIPDRFSAQQFSDYHSELNMSSLELGDSALYFCASSSDRDRGFSRGFLGSYTFGSGTRLTVV.

The chain links TRBV12-3 or TRBV12-4 to TRBJ2-7; the D is unclear. This CDR3 region has 13 residues. V dropped 3 bases and J dropped 6 bases, with 12 bases sitting between them. CDR3 coding DNA: TGTGCCAGCAGTTTGGAGACTCCACGCGAGCAGTACTTC. This codes for CASSLETPREQYF.

The V call is TRBV4-2, the J call TRBJ1-2; 7 bases line up with TRBD1. The CDR3 is 13 residues long. J was trimmed by 5 bases and V by 3 bases; bases with no gene match: 3. The germline V gene has CDR1 LGHNA and CDR2 YNFKEQ. The CDR3, as DNA: TGTGCCAGCAGCCACAGGGGGTCGTATGGCTACACCTTC. Protein product: CASSHRGSYGYTF.

The count of this clone is one. The chain employs TRBV6-5 and TRBJ1-1, with a possible D match to TRBD1 (6 bases). V lost 2 bases and J lost 5, with 12 bases in between. The CDR3 covers 14 residues. The germline gives CDR1 MNHEY, CDR2 SVGAGI. CDR3 DNA: TGTGCCAGCAGTTACCTAACAGGGTTGACTGAAGCTTTCTTT. Amino acids: CASSYLTGLTEAFF.

The CDR3 nucleotides are TGCGCCAGCAGCTTTGGAAAGGGGGCGGGAGAGACCCAGTACTTC. Translated, it gives CASSFGKGAGETQYF. The gene calls are TRBV5-1 and TRBJ2-5, with TRBD1 matching over 7 bases. V lost 2 bases to trimming and J lost 4 bases; unmatched junction nucleotides: 8. Germline V lookup: CDR1 SGHRS, CDR2 YFSETQ. This CDR3 is 15 amino acids long.

The CDR3 here is CASSLRTSGGVFVETQYF. For the CDR3, the DNA is TGCGCCAGCAGCCTACGGACTAGCGGGGGGGTGTTTGTGGAGACCCAGTACTTC. This chain joins TRBV5-1 and TRBJ2-5; 15 nucleotides match TRBD2. J gave up 5 bases and V 4 bases, and 12 bases lay outside the gene matches. The CDR3 covers 18 residues. Germline CDR1 SGHRS, CDR2 YFSETQ.

The rearrangement joins TRBV19 to TRBJ1-2; possibly TRBD1 for D (5 bases). The CDR3 has 13 residues. CDR1 LNHDA and CDR2 SQIVND come from the germline V gene (reference sequence). The V and J ends lost 11 bases and 5 bases respectively, with 18 bases between them. The CDR3 DNA follows: TGTGCCGCGGACCCGGGGGGTGGATATGGCTACACCTTC. Amino acid sequence: CAADPGGGYGYTF.

The chain combines TRBV7-9 with TRBJ1-1; D remains ambiguous. CDR1 is SEHNR and CDR2 is FQNEAQ in the germline V gene (reference sequence). V shed 1 base and J shed 5 bases, with 11 bases lying between them. The CDR3 covers 14 residues. The CDR3 protein is CASSLEQSRTEAFF. Written as DNA, the CDR3 is TGTGCCAGCAGCTTAGAGCAGTCGAGGACTGAAGCTTTCTTT.

The chain employs TRBV5-4 and TRBJ2-7, with 10 bases fitting TRBD2. The CDR3 is made up of 17 amino acids. Germline V gene lookup returns CDR1 SGHNT and CDR2 YYREEE (reference sequence). V lost 3 bases and J lost 3; bases outside the gene matches: 12. The CDR3 protein is CASSSNPSAGGLYEQYF. The CDR3 DNA is TGTGCCAGCAGCTCCAACCCCTCAGCGGGGGGGCTCTACGAGCAGTACTTC.

The rearrangement joins TRBV13 to TRBJ2-2, with a weak D call TRBD2 (6 bases). The CDR3 runs 15 residues. Trimming left V 3 bases short and J 0 bases short, with 8 bases between. Germline V gene lookup returns CDR1 PRHDT and CDR2 FYEKMQ (reference sequence). The chain's CDR3 is CASSLGLPNTGELFF. CDR3 nucleotide sequence: TGTGCCAGCAGCTTGGGACTTCCGAACACCGGGGAGCTGTTTTTT.

Only a few counts were recorded for this clone. Other DNA sequences from this sample encode an identical CDR3 as well. The genes are TRBV6-2 or TRBV6-3 and TRBJ1-5; D ambiguous. Trimming removed 2 bases from V and 5 bases from J, with 7 bases in between. Germline CDR1 reads MNHEY; CDR2 reads SVGEGT. This CDR3 contains 13 residues. CDR3 region: CASSYDRYQPQHF. CDR3 in DNA: TGTGCCAGCAGTTACGATAGATATCAGCCCCAGCATTTT.